This T cell receptor beta chain was recovered during a study of breast tumors, draining lymph nodes, adjacent tissues. The lymph nodes were axillary draining lymph nodes from breast cancer patients. TCRdb independently ran MiXCR on the multiplex PCR reads; one entry per CDR3 protein. Seen here are 200,000 or so distinct CDR3 sequences, 31% observed once, and the top ten hold 4.3%. This clonotype was detected ten times or more. It is unclear where the CDR3 begins or ends on the DNA, so no DNA is shown, and the CDR3 is as TCRdb lists it. Ends included, the CDR3 has 12 residues. Germline lookup yields CDR1 SGHTA and CDR2 FQGNSA.

The sample taken for sequencing was axillary lymph node tissue. This sequence was found in a female donor with breast cancer. Some clones in this sample may be carry-over from other donors' samples. V and J are TRBV7-2 and TRBJ2-1; the table's D call, TRBD1, was not checked against the DNA. The CDR3: CASSFAQGAKFF.